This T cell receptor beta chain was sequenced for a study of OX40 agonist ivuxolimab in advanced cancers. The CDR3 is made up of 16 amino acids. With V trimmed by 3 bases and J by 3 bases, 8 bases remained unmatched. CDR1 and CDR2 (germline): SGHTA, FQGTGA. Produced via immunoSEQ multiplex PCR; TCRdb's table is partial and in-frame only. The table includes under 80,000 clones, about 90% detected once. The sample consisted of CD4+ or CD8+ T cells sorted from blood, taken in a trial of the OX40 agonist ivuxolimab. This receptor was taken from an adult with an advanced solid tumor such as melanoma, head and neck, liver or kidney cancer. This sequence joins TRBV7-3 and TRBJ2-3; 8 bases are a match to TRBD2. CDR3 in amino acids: CASSLGASGSTDTQYF. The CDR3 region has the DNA TGTGCCAGCAGCTTGGGGGCTAGCGGGTCGACAGATACGCAGTATTTT.